Below, 28 T cell receptor beta chains from the same sample are listed, as sequenced in a study of shared clonotypes between healthy human individuals. Repertoires were generated with immunoSEQ multiplex PCR, while TCRdb's copy carries only in-frame clones and drops some. The sample lists under 650,000 clones; 90% to 97% were seen once. What was sequenced was naive CD4+ T cells sorted from blood. The subset was: CD45RA+ positively selected. The receptor source for this set is a woman aged 25 to 45 in good health.

V gene TRBV28 combines with J gene TRBJ2-5; unclear D gene. The J call could be wrong; TRBJ2-7 is a better fit for the DNA end. The CDR3 loop spans 12 amino acids. CDR1 and CDR2 (germline): MDHEN, SYDVKM. The CDR3 region has the DNA TGTGCCAGTCAGGATAGAGTCCACGAGCAGTACTTC. Translation: CASQDRVHEQYF.

This rearrangement joins TRBV14 to TRBJ1-3, with unresolved D. This CDR3 spans 19 amino acids. Deletions cut 6 bases from V and 1 base from J, with 25 bases between. From germline, CDR1 is SGHDN and CDR2 FVKESK. CDR3 region: CASSRNGMDGMRSGNTIYF. The CDR3 DNA is TGTGCCAGCAGTCGAAACGGAATGGACGGAATGAGGTCTGGAAACACCATATATTTT.

The chain links TRBV6-5 to TRBJ2-7; D gene ambiguous. Per the germline V gene, CDR1 is MNHEY and CDR2 is SVGAGI. The V and J ends lost 4 bases and 2 bases respectively, with 18 bases between them. CDR3 size: 16 residues. The CDR3 region has the DNA TGTGCCAGCAGTTCCCGTCGGGCCTCTAAGGCCTACGAGCAGTACTTC. Translated, it gives CASSSRRASKAYEQYF.

V usage is TRBV6-5 and J usage is TRBJ1-2; unclear D gene. This CDR3 has 13 amino acids. Germline V gene sequence: CDR1 MNHEY, CDR2 SVGAGI. Trimming pared 3 bases from V and 8 bases from J, leaving 13 bases between. The CDR3 DNA sequence: TGTGCCAGCAGTTATGATGGAATAGAGGGCTACACCTTC. Translated, it gives CASSYDGIEGYTF.

This CDR3 is CSVDTGQGGSIETEAFF. CDR3 in DNA: TGCAGCGTGGACACGGGGCAGGGAGGATCGATCGAGACTGAAGCTTTCTTT. This sequence joins TRBV29-1 and TRBJ1-1; D possibly corresponds to TRBD1 (5 bases). The germline CDR1 and CDR2 sequences are SQVTM and ANQGSEA. The CDR3 length is 17 residues. V lost 6 bases and J lost 5, with 28 bases in between.

The chain joins TRBV28 to TRBJ2-7, with no clear D. This CDR3 region has 12 residues. Germline lookup yields CDR1 MDHEN and CDR2 SYDVKM. Trimming removed 6 bases from V and 6 bases from J, with 12 bases in between. The CDR3 DNA reads TGTGCCAGCAGGCACACCCGGCGCGAGCAGTACTTC. Translation gives CASRHTRREQYF.

V gene TRBV13 combines with J gene TRBJ2-5, with 9 bases lining up with TRBD2. The last part of the DNA fits TRBJ2-7 better; the J call may be wrong. The CDR3 length is 15 residues. Germline CDR1 PRHDT, CDR2 FYEKMQ (reference sequence). The CDR3 loop reads CASSLTGGRAGEQYF. The CDR3 DNA reads as TGTGCCAGCAGCTTAACTGGCGGGAGGGCTGGCGAGCAGTACTTC.

This clone was seen once. This chain links TRBV5-5 with TRBJ2-7; 7 positions agree with TRBD1. The germline V gene encodes CDR1 SGHKS and CDR2 YYEKEE (reference sequence). This CDR3 region has 14 residues. Unmatched junction bases numbered 9, after V lost 4 bases and J lost 5 bases. The CDR3 DNA reads TGTGCCAGCAGCCAGGGGAGAGGGGGCCACGAGCAGTACTTC. As protein: CASSQGRGGHEQYF.

V usage is TRBV4-2 and J usage is TRBJ2-7, with TRBD1 matching over 10 bases. Germline V gene sequence: CDR1 LGHNA, CDR2 YNFKEQ. J lost 1 base, V lost 2 bases, and 8 bases had no gene match. The CDR3 is made up of 17 amino acids. The CDR3 protein is CASSQSTGTGVSYEQYF. The CDR3 nucleotides are TGTGCCAGCAGCCAATCTACCGGGACAGGGGTGTCCTACGAGCAGTACTTC.

V and J are TRBV5-4 and TRBJ2-1; 8 positions agree with TRBD2. Trimming cost V 1 base and J 7 bases; bases outside gene matches: 22. Germline CDR1 and CDR2: SGHNT and YYREEE (reference sequence). This CDR3 is 20 amino acids long. Written as DNA, the CDR3 is TGTGCCAGCAGCTTGTTGACGCGGGACGGGAGGGCCGTCCACAGGAATGAGCAGTTCTTC. It codes for CASSLLTRDGRAVHRNEQFF.

About this clone itself: Additional DNA sequences in this sample encode the identical CDR3. The chain carries TRBV5-6 and TRBJ2-7; unclear D gene. Deletions cut 0 bases from V and 3 bases from J, with 4 bases between. CDR3 length: 12 residues. The V gene's germline CDR1 is SGHDT and CDR2 YYEEEE. CDR3 sequence: CASSLGHYEQYF. CDR3 nucleotides: TGTGCCAGCAGCTTGGGGCACTACGAGCAGTACTTC.

The CDR3 coding sequence is TGTGCCAGCAGGCGAGGGGCCCATGGCTACACCTTC. Protein sequence: CASRRGAHGYTF. V and J are TRBV28 and TRBJ1-2, with D maybe TRBD1 (5 bases). The CDR3 totals 12 residues. The germline V gene encodes CDR1 MDHEN and CDR2 SYDVKM. Between the trimmed V and J ends, which lost 6 bases and 6 bases, there was a span of 11 bases.

The gene calls are TRBV7-2 and TRBJ1-2; D unresolved. This CDR3 spans 16 amino acids. Germline lookup yields CDR1 SGHTA and CDR2 FQGNSA. V shed 5 bases and J shed 0 bases, with 16 bases lying between them. The CDR3 is CASSQSDGASNYGYTF. The DNA for the CDR3 is TGTGCCAGCAGCCAATCGGACGGAGCTTCTAACTATGGCTACACCTTC.

This clone was seen once. The V and J genes are TRBV11-2 and TRBJ2-5, with no clear D. The tail of the sequence fits TRBJ2-7 better, so the J call may be wrong. The CDR3 consists of 15 residues. Germline V gene data show CDR1 as SGHAT and CDR2 as FQNNGV. The CDR3 spells CASSLGRLDIYEQYF. The CDR3 DNA follows: TGTGCCAGCAGCTTAGGCCGGTTGGATATCTACGAGCAGTACTTC.

The chain combines TRBV18 with TRBJ1-1; D unclear. Germline loops: CDR1 KGHSH, CDR2 LQKENI. The CDR3 covers 15 residues. The V end lost 3 bases, the J end lost 8 bases, and 19 bases lay between the germline ends. For the CDR3, the DNA is TGTGCCAGCTCACCCGCTACGTTAGGAACACGCGAAGCTTTCTTT. Translated: CASSPATLGTREAFF.

This chain connects TRBV5-1 to TRBJ2-2, with TRBD1 matching over 9 bases. The CDR3 spans 16 residues. J gave up 6 bases and V 7 bases, and 13 bases lay outside the gene matches. The V gene's germline CDR1 is SGHRS and CDR2 YFSETQ. The DNA for the CDR3 is TGCGCCAGCGGCCCGAGCGGACAGGGGTTTCCCGGGGAGCTGTTTTTT. Encoded protein: CASGPSGQGFPGELFF. Full variable domain (outside the CDR3, taken from reference TRBV5-1 and TRBJ2-2): KAGVTQTPRYLIKTRGQQVTLSCSPISGHRSVSWYQQTPGQGLQFLFEYFSETQRNKGNFPGRFSGRQFSNSRSEMNVSTLELGDSALYLCASGPSGQGFPGELFFGEGSRLTVL.

J is TRBJ2-2 and V is TRBV15, with D perhaps TRBD2 (5 bases). The CDR3 extends over 15 amino acids. Germline CDR1 and CDR2: LNHNV and YYDKDF (reference sequence). V lost 1 base and J lost 8, with 14 bases in between. CDR3 amino acids: CATSRGAGPGGELFF. The CDR3 region has the DNA TGTGCCACCAGCAGAGGGGCAGGCCCGGGAGGGGAGCTGTTTTTT.

Regarding this clone: The germline gene is not matched at one end of the junction; a read error may be the cause. The V call is TRBV5-1, the J call TRBJ2-1, with 8 nucleotides matching TRBD2. The CDR3 has 13 residues. Germline V gene lookup returns CDR1 SGHRS and CDR2 YFSETQ. The CDR3 coding sequence is TGCTCCAGCTCCGTAGCGGGAAAAGATGGGCAGTTCTTC. Its translation: CSSSVAGKDGQFF.

A note on this clone: Other DNA sequences in this specimen translate into the identical CDR3. The V and J genes are TRBV18 and TRBJ2-7; 8 positions agree with TRBD1. Per the germline V gene, CDR1 is KGHSH and CDR2 is LQKENI. J was trimmed by 2 bases and V by 3 bases; bases with no gene match: 3. This CDR3 has 14 amino acids. CDR3 bases: TGTGCCAGCTCACCCGGGACAGGACCCTACGAGCAGTACTTC. Residues: CASSPGTGPYEQYF.

Worth noting for this clone: The sample carries other DNA sequences with the same CDR3. The rearrangement links TRBV18 to TRBJ2-7; 11 nucleotides line up with TRBD1. CDR3 length: 14 amino acids. The germline V gene encodes CDR1 KGHSH and CDR2 LQKENI. Unmatched junction bases numbered 1, after V lost 3 bases and J lost 3 bases. CDR3 DNA: TGTGCCAGCTCACCGGGGACAGGGGGCTACGAGCAGTACTTC. It yields the protein CASSPGTGGYEQYF.

The J gene is TRBJ2-1, the V gene TRBV27, with TRBD2 identical over 9 bases. CDR1 is MNHEY, CDR2 SMNVEV, per germline (reference sequence). This CDR3 is built from 17 residues. V was clipped by 4 bases and J by 6 bases; unmatched bases: 13. The CDR3: CASSYRGGLARVNEQFF. The CDR3 bases are TGTGCCAGCAGTTATAGGGGGGGACTAGCTAGGGTCAATGAGCAGTTCTTC.

The V and J genes are TRBV19 and TRBJ2-7; D perhaps matches TRBD2 (6 bases). The CDR3 is 15 amino acids. V lost 3 bases and J 1 base, leaving 13 bases between the germline ends. The V gene's germline CDR1 is LNHDA and CDR2 SQIVND (reference sequence). The CDR3 region is CASSIEGGPSYEQYF. CDR3 coding DNA: TGTGCCAGTAGTATCGAGGGAGGCCCGTCCTACGAGCAGTACTTC.

The chain links TRBV28 to TRBJ1-1, with D perhaps matching TRBD1 (6 bases). CDR1 and CDR2 from the germline V gene are MDHEN and SYDVKM. Trimming removed 5 bases from V and 1 base from J, with 11 bases in between. This CDR3 is built from 14 residues. CDR3: CASSPGTRNTEAFF. The CDR3 DNA sequence: TGTGCCAGCAGTCCCGGGACAAGGAACACTGAAGCTTTCTTT.

The V gene is TRBV18, the J gene TRBJ2-1; possibly TRBD2 for D (6 bases). The CDR3 spans 15 residues. Germline-derived CDR1 and CDR2 are KGHSH and LQKENI. Trimming pared 3 bases from V and 7 bases from J, leaving 16 bases between. The CDR3 reads CASSPLTGANNEQFF. CDR3 bases: TGTGCCAGCTCACCCTTAACGGGAGCTAATAATGAGCAGTTCTTC.

This chain joins TRBV5-6 and TRBJ2-3; 10 bases are a match to TRBD2. The V gene's germline CDR1 is SGHDT and CDR2 YYEEEE. This CDR3 comprises 15 residues. The V gene end was trimmed by 4 bases and the J gene end by 2 bases; junction bases not matched to a gene: 4. The CDR3 coding sequence is TGTGCCAGCAGCGCGACTAGCGGGTCCACAGATACGCAGTATTTT. It yields the protein CASSATSGSTDTQYF.

This chain uses TRBV7-9 with TRBJ1-6; D remains ambiguous. CDR1 is SEHNR, CDR2 FQNEAQ, per germline (reference sequence). The CDR3 loop spans 15 amino acids. Trimming removed 5 bases from V and 7 bases from J, with 15 bases in between. The chain's CDR3 is CASSPTESLNSPLHF. DNA of the CDR3: TGTGCCAGCAGCCCAACAGAGAGTTTGAATTCACCCCTCCACTTT.

Of note for this clone: Other DNA sequences within the sample encode an identical CDR3. The genes are TRBV5-1 and TRBJ2-5; 9 nucleotides agree with TRBD2. The J segment lost 5 bases and the V segment lost 2 bases, leaving 4 bases of the junction unmatched. The CDR3 loop spans 14 amino acids. Looked up from germline, CDR1 is SGHRS and CDR2 is YFSETQ. Written as DNA, the CDR3 is TGCGCCAGCAGCTTCGCGGGGGGGAGTGAGACCCAGTACTTC. This codes for CASSFAGGSETQYF.

The V call is TRBV4-1, the J call TRBJ2-1, with D possibly matching TRBD2 (7 bases). CDR3 length: 16 amino acids. Germline-derived CDR1 and CDR2 are MGHRA and YSYEKL. The V end was cut by 6 bases, the J end by 9 bases, with 24 bases between. The CDR3 spells CASSPSGGQKGGEQFF. In nucleotides, the CDR3 is TGCGCCAGCAGTCCCTCGGGGGGTCAGAAAGGGGGTGAGCAGTTCTTC.